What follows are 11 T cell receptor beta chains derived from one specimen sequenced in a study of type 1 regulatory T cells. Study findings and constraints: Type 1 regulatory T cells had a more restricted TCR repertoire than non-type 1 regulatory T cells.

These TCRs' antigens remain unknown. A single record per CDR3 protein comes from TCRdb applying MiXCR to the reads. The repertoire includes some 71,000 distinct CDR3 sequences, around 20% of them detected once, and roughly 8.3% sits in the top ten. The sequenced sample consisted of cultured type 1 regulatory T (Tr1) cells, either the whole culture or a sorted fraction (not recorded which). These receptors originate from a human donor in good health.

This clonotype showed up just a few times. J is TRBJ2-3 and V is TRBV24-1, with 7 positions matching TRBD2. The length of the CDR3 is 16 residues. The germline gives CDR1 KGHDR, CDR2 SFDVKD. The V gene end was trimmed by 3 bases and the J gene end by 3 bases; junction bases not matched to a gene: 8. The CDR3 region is CATSDPSGIVTDTQYF. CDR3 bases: TGTGCCACCAGTGATCCAAGCGGGATTGTAACAGATACGCAGTATTTT.

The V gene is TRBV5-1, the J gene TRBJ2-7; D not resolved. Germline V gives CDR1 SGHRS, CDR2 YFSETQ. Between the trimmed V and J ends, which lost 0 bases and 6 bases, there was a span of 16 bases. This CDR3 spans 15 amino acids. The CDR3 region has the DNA TGCGCCAGCAGCTTGGCCCCGACCCTGGTGGGCGAGCAGTACTTC. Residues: CASSLAPTLVGEQYF.

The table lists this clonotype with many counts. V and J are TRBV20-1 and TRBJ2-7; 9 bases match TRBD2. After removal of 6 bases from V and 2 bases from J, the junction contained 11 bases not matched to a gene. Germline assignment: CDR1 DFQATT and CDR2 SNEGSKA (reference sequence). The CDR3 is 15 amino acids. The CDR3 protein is CSAPPRVAGAYEQYF. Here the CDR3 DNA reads TGCAGTGCACCCCCGCGAGTAGCGGGAGCCTACGAGCAGTACTTC.

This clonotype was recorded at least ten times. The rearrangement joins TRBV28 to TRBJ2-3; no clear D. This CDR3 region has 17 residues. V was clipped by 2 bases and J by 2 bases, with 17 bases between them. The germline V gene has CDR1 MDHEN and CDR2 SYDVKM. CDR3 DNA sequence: TGTGCCAGCAGTTTAGGATTCCAAGCGTCTTTCACAGATACGCAGTATTTT. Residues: CASSLGFQASFTDTQYF.

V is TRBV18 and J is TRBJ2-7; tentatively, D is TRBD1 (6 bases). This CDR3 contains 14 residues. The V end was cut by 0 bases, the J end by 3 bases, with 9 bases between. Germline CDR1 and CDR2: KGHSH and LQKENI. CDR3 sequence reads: CASSPPDRYYEQYF. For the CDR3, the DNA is TGTGCCAGCTCACCACCTGACAGGTACTACGAGCAGTACTTC.

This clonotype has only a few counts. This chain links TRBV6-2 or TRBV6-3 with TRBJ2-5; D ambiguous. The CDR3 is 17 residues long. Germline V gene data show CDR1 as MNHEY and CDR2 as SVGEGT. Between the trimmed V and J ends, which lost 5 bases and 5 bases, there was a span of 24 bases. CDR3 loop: CASSNYVGQPARETQYF. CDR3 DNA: TGTGCCAGCAGTAACTACGTCGGGCAGCCGGCCCGGGAGACCCAGTACTTC.

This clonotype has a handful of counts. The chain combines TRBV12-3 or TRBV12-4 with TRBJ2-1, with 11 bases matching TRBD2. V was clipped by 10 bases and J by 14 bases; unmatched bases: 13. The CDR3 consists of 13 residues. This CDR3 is CATQLAGAFGEFF. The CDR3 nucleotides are TGTGCCACTCAACTAGCGGGAGCTTTCGGTGAGTTCTTC.

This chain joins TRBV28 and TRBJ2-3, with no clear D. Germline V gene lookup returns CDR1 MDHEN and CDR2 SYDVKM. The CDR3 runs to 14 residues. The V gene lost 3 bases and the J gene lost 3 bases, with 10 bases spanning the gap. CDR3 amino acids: CASSFRSSTDTQYF. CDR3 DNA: TGTGCCAGCAGTTTTCGGAGCAGTACAGATACGCAGTATTTT.

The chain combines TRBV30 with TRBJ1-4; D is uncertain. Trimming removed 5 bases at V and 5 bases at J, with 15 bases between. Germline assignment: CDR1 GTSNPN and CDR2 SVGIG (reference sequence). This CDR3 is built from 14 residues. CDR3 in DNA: TGTGCCTGGGCCGCAAAGAACTTGAATGAAAAACTGTTTTTT. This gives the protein CAWAAKNLNEKLFF.

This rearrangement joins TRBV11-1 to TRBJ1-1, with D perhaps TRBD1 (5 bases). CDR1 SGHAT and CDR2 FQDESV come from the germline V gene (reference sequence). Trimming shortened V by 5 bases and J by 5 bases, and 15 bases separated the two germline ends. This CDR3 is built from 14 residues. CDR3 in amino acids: CASSLRGGRTEAFF. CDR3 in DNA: TGTGCCAGCAGCCTACGGGGCGGCCGGACTGAAGCTTTCTTT. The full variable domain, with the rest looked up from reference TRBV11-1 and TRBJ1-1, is EAEVAQSPRYKITEKSQAVAFWCDPISGHATLYWYRQILGQGPELLVQFQDESVVDDSQLPKDRFSAERLKGVDSTLKIQPAELGDSAMYLCASSLRGGRTEAFFGQGTRLTVV.

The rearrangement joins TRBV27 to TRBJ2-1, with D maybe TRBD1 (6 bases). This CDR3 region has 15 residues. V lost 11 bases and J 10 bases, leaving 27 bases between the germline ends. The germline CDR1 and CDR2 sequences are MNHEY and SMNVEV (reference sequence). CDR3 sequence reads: CASQGLGAPRDEQFF. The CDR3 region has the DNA TGTGCCTCCCAGGGCCTGGGGGCCCCCCGTGACGAGCAGTTCTTC.